This T cell receptor beta chain was captured by sequencing in a study of breast tumors, draining lymph nodes, adjacent tissues. Notes on the study in general: Findings are consistent with lymph node origin and intratumoral expansion of most tumor T cells. Compared with lymph nodes, tumors were less diverse; compared with nontumor tissue, more. Luminal-like breast cancer showed significantly higher tumor–nontumor repertoire similarity than basal-like.

Details on this clonotype: The antigen is undetermined.

The lymph nodes were axillary draining lymph nodes from breast cancer patients. MiXCR was run by TCRdb on the multiplex PCR reads, yielding one entry per CDR3 protein. This repertoire shows 150,000 or so distinct CDR3 sequences, 25% to 40% found once; its top ten account for roughly 3.8%. V gave up 5 bases and J gave up 5 bases; unmatched junction bases: 8. Germline V gene data show CDR1 as SGHNT and CDR2 as YENEEA. CDR3 length: 15 amino acids. V gene TRBV11-3 combines with J gene TRBJ1-4; 7 nucleotides align to TRBD1. The receptor was isolated from a female donor with breast cancer. Some clones in this sample may be carry-over from other donors' samples. The sequencing input was axillary lymph node tissue. This CDR3 is CASSLTDRRNEKLFF. CDR3 sequence (DNA): TGTGCCAGCAGCCTCACGGACAGGAGGAATGAAAAACTGTTTTTT.